The clone carrying this T cell receptor beta chain was counted at least ten times. Regions amplified from RNA transcripts were the TCR beta CDR3 regions. An initial round of RT-PCR targeting the TCR CDR3 relied on the HTBI primer set. MiXCR, applied by TCRdb to the multiplex PCR reads, yields one record per CDR3 protein. The sample records 490,000 or so distinct CDR3 sequences, about 20% being singletons. The sample is drawn from a study of T cells in Graves' hyperthyroidism and ophthalmopathy. The authors took PBMCs from over 8.5 ml fresh peripheral blood. CDR1 SNHLY and CDR2 FYNNEI come from the germline V gene. The CDR3 runs 12 residues. Trimming cost V 7 bases and J 4 bases, with 10 bases left between them.

The sequencing input was blood. This TCR came from a man aged 40-49 years with Graves' ophthalmopathy. The chain joins TRBV2 to TRBJ1-1; D is ambiguous. CDR3 nucleotides: TGTGCCAGCAATCAAGGATTCACTGAAGCTTTCTTT. Translating it yields CASNQGFTEAFF.